These 32 T cell receptor beta chains share one sample of origin, sequenced in a study of CD8 T cells in ankylosing spondylitis. TCRdb recomputed calls from the 5' RACE reads with MiXCR, one row per CDR3 protein. The sample includes 150,000 to 200,000 distinct CDR3 sequences, roughly 18% of them seen just once. Source material: blood, either unsorted or a sorted T cell fraction (not recorded which). The source is a male donor between 5 and 29 years old with ankylosing spondylitis or in good health (not recorded which).

This clonotype was found many times. CDR3 nucleotide sequence: TGCGCCAGCAGCGGAGGACTAGCGGGAGCTAGTGAGCAGTTCTTC. The encoded protein is CASSGGLAGASEQFF. This chain uses TRBV5-1 with TRBJ2-1, with TRBD2 identical over 13 bases. The germline CDR1 and CDR2 sequences are SGHRS and YFSETQ. This CDR3 is built from 15 residues. V trimming: 4 bases; J trimming: 9 bases; junction bases outside the gene matches: 7.

This clonotype was found many times. The chain carries TRBV19 and TRBJ2-1, with 7 bases fitting TRBD1. The CDR3 covers 14 residues. Germline V gives CDR1 LNHDA, CDR2 SQIVND (reference sequence). The V gene end was trimmed by 5 bases and the J gene end by 5 bases; junction bases not matched to a gene: 6. The CDR3 region has the DNA TGTGCCAGTAGTCTTACAGGGGTTGACAATGAGCAGTTCTTC. It codes for CASSLTGVDNEQFF.

This clonotype was counted ten times or more. CDR3 bases: TGCAGCGCCGGGACCTTTGGGGGTAATGAGCAGTTCTTC. Translating gives CSAGTFGGNEQFF. The V gene is TRBV29-1, the J gene TRBJ2-1; the D gene could be TRBD1 or TRBD2 (5 bases each). Germline loops: CDR1 SQVTM, CDR2 ANQGSEA. There are 13 residues in the CDR3. Trimming removed 7 bases from V and 7 bases from J, with 17 bases in between.

The table lists this clonotype with many counts. This chain joins TRBV11-2 and TRBJ1-2; 9 bases are a match to TRBD1. Per the germline V gene, CDR1 is SGHAT and CDR2 is FQNNGV. The CDR3 has 15 residues. V was clipped by 5 bases and J by 2 bases; unmatched bases: 6. The CDR3 DNA reads as TGTGCCAGCAGCGTGGCGGGACAGGGAAACTATGGCTACACCTTC. It specifies CASSVAGQGNYGYTF.

A note on this clonotype: The junction departs from the called germline gene at one end, perhaps through a read error. The chain is built from TRBV5-6 and TRBJ2-1; D tentatively fits TRBD1 or TRBD2 (5 bases each). This CDR3 is built from 16 residues. Germline-derived CDR1 and CDR2 are SGHDT and YYEEEE. The CDR3 nucleotides read TGCGCCAGCAGCTTGACTCCGGGGCAATCCTACAATGAGCAGTTCTTC. Translating it yields CASSLTPGQSYNEQFF.

In this sample, this clonotype turned up many times. The chain employs TRBV14 and TRBJ1-2; a possible D gene is TRBD1 (5 bases). Trimming took off 4 bases at V and 8 bases at J, with 14 bases between the two ends. CDR3 length equals 13 residues. Germline-derived CDR1 and CDR2 are SGHDN and FVKESK. The CDR3 reads CASSRDAGIGYTF. CDR3 DNA: TGTGCCAGCAGCCGAGATGCAGGGATCGGCTACACCTTC.

This clonotype was counted many times. This chain connects TRBV3-1 to TRBJ2-1, with TRBD2 identical over 10 bases. From germline, CDR1 is LGHDT and CDR2 YNNKEL (reference sequence). The CDR3 runs to 14 residues. Trimming took 4 bases from V and 7 from J; bases not matched to a gene: 4. The CDR3 DNA reads TGTGCCAGCAGCCGAGGACTAGCGGATAATGAGCAGTTCTTC. Amino acids: CASSRGLADNEQFF.

The sample holds many counts of this clonotype. The chain recombines TRBV19 with TRBJ1-1; D not certain. The V gene's germline CDR1 is LNHDA and CDR2 SQIVND (reference sequence). Trimming pared 3 bases from V and 5 bases from J, leaving 13 bases between. This CDR3 contains 14 residues. The CDR3 spells CASSIWNEQTEAFF. For the CDR3, the DNA is TGTGCCAGTAGTATCTGGAACGAACAGACTGAAGCTTTCTTT.

This clonotype was observed many times. The chain has TRBV5-1 and TRBJ2-5, with D maybe TRBD2 (6 bases). V was shortened by 6 bases and J by 4 bases, with 13 bases between the two germline ends. The germline CDR1 and CDR2 sequences are SGHRS and YFSETQ. This CDR3 comprises 13 residues. The CDR3 here is CASTGEGLETQYF. CDR3 sequence (DNA): TGCGCCAGCACGGGGGAAGGGCTAGAGACCCAGTACTTC.

This clonotype was detected a few times. The chain employs TRBV2 and TRBJ2-7; D remains unclear. This CDR3 comprises 11 residues. The germline gives CDR1 SNHLY, CDR2 FYNNEI. V lost 6 bases, J lost 6 bases, and 9 bases lay in between. The CDR3: CASSLSGEQYV. The CDR3 nucleotides read TGTGCCAGCAGCCTCTCCGGCGAGCAGTACGTC.

This rearrangement joins TRBV29-1 to TRBJ1-4; D call uncertain. The germline V gene has CDR1 SQVTM and CDR2 ANQGSEA. This CDR3 contains 13 residues. V was clipped by 4 bases and J by 7 bases, with 13 bases between them. The DNA of the CDR3 is TGCAGCGTTGTGGGCCCCGGCGCTGAAAAACTGTTTTTT. Residues: CSVVGPGAEKLFF. The variable domain in full, completed from reference TRBV29-1 and TRBJ1-4, reads SAVISQKPSRDICQRGTSLTIQCQVDSQVTMMFWYRQQPGQSLTLIATANQGSEATYESGFVIDKFPISRPNLTFSTLTVSNMSPEDSSIYLCSVVGPGAEKLFFGSGTQLSVL.

This clonotype has a count of ten or more. J is TRBJ2-2 and V is TRBV6-5; 7 bases agree with TRBD1. The V and J ends lost 5 bases and 4 bases, in that order; junction bases with no gene match: 10. Per germline, CDR1 MNHEY and CDR2 SVGAGI. The CDR3 loop spans 16 amino acids. The CDR3, as DNA: TGTGCCAGCAGTCACCGACAGGGATCGAGCACCGGGGAGCTGTTTTTT. Translated, it gives CASSHRQGSSTGELFF.

This rearrangement joins TRBV29-1 to TRBJ2-3; D is tentatively TRBD1 or TRBD2 (6 bases each). CDR1 is SQVTM and CDR2 is ANQGSEA in the germline V gene. This CDR3 contains 15 residues. V lost 0 bases, J lost 6 bases, and 16 bases lay in between. The CDR3 coding sequence is TGCAGCGTTGAAGATCCCCCGGGGGCGAGGGATACGCAGTATTTT. Protein: CSVEDPPGARDTQYF.

This clonotype was seen ten or more times. The chain carries TRBV27 and TRBJ1-2; 7 bases align to TRBD1. The germline gives CDR1 MNHEY, CDR2 SMNVEV (reference sequence). This CDR3 contains 14 residues. J was trimmed by 5 bases and V by 5 bases; bases with no gene match: 8. This chain's CDR3 is CASSTGQASYGYTF. The CDR3 DNA follows: TGTGCCAGCAGTACCGGACAGGCCTCATATGGCTACACCTTC.

This clonotype was observed many times. The chain carries TRBV14 and TRBJ1-1, with D possibly matching TRBD1 (6 bases). The CDR3 has 15 residues. The germline CDR1 and CDR2 sequences are SGHDN and FVKESK. V was shortened by 3 bases and J by 5 bases, with 16 bases between the two germline ends. CDR3 nucleotide sequence: TGTGCCAGCAGCCATCGAACAGGGTACGATACTGAAGCTTTCTTT. It is translated as CASSHRTGYDTEAFF.

Ten or more counts support this clonotype. This sequence joins TRBV6-1 and TRBJ1-2; tentatively, D is TRBD1 (5 bases). This CDR3 region has 13 residues. The germline V gene has CDR1 MNHNS and CDR2 SASEGT. Between the trimmed V and J ends, which lost 4 bases and 4 bases, there was a span of 10 bases. The CDR3 loop reads CASSAEGRYGYTF. CDR3 coding DNA: TGTGCCAGCAGTGCCGAGGGGCGCTATGGCTACACCTTC.

This clonotype has just a few counts. The V gene is TRBV19, the J gene TRBJ2-1; no clear D gene. CDR3 length equals 13 residues. Germline loops: CDR1 LNHDA, CDR2 SQIVND (reference sequence). V was trimmed by 7 bases and J by 3 bases, leaving 10 bases between them. CDR3 sequence: CASNLGLYNEQFF. The CDR3 DNA reads as TGTGCCAGTAACCTAGGGCTCTACAATGAGCAGTTCTTC.

The V and J genes are TRBV7-2 and TRBJ1-2; the D is unclear. CDR1 and CDR2 (germline): SGHTA, FQGNSA. This CDR3 comprises 11 residues. With 1 base removed from V and 7 bases from J, the gap between germline ends came to 4 bases. CDR3 in amino acids: CASSLEGGYTF. The CDR3 DNA is TGTGCCAGCAGCTTAGAGGGTGGCTACACCTTC.

DNA for the CDR3: TGTGCCAGCAGTGACTCGAGGCAGGGGGGTGAGCAGTTCTTC. Encoded protein: CASSDSRQGGEQFF. The rearrangement links TRBV6-4 to TRBJ2-1, with a possible D match to TRBD1 (7 bases). V was pared by 0 bases and J by 9 bases, with 12 bases between. Germline V gives CDR1 MRHNA, CDR2 SNTAGT. The CDR3 extends over 14 amino acids.

Only a few counts were recorded for this clonotype. J is TRBJ2-1 and V is TRBV5-1, with 16 bases lining up with TRBD2. Germline CDR1 reads SGHRS; CDR2 reads YFSETQ. Trimming removed 5 bases from V and 9 bases from J; junction bases left unmatched: 14. CDR3 size: 18 residues. The CDR3 reads CASRPPGLAGGPSSEQFF. In DNA, the CDR3 is TGCGCCAGCAGGCCTCCGGGACTAGCGGGAGGGCCCTCTAGTGAGCAGTTCTTC.

This clonotype has at least ten counts. The CDR3 DNA is TGTGCCAGCAGCTTACGGGAGGAGACCGGGGAGCTGTTTTTT. It translates to CASSLREETGELFF. This chain joins TRBV7-2 and TRBJ2-2, with 7 bases fitting TRBD2. CDR1 is SGHTA and CDR2 is FQGNSA in the germline V gene. After removal of 2 bases from V and 5 bases from J, the junction contained 2 bases not matched to a gene. There are 14 residues in the CDR3.

This clonotype was recorded many times. This chain connects TRBV4-1 to TRBJ1-1, with TRBD1 as a possible D gene (5 bases). Between the trimmed V and J ends, which lost 3 bases and 3 bases, there was a span of 11 bases. The CDR3 runs to 14 residues. The germline CDR1 and CDR2 sequences are MGHRA and YSYEKL. The chain's CDR3 is CASSHGGVYTEAFF. DNA for the CDR3: TGCGCCAGCAGCCACGGGGGGGTTTACACTGAAGCTTTCTTT.

V gene TRBV7-3 combines with J gene TRBJ2-1; TRBD1 matches at 9 bases. The V segment lost 3 bases and the J segment 2 bases; nucleotides outside the gene matches: 2. CDR3 length equals 15 residues. Germline CDR1 and CDR2: SGHTA and FQGTGA. The CDR3 bases are TGTGCCAGCAGCTTCGACAGGGGGACCTACAATGAGCAGTTCTTC. The encoded protein is CASSFDRGTYNEQFF.

In regard to this clonotype: A much larger clone is a single base away; this may be a read error. This rearrangement joins TRBV29-1 to TRBJ2-1, with unresolved D. Germline CDR1 reads SQVTM; CDR2 reads ANQGSEA. The germline V and J ends were trimmed by 6 bases and 13 bases, with 13 bases remaining between them. The CDR3 extends over 10 amino acids. The CDR3 nucleotides are TGCAGCGTCGAGGAAACTGATCAGTTCTTC. This sequence encodes CSVEETDQFF.

This clonotype has only a few counts. The chain has TRBV29-1 and TRBJ2-2; D is unclear. CDR1 is SQVTM and CDR2 is ANQGSEA in the germline V gene. The CDR3 extends over 12 amino acids. Between the trimmed V and J ends, which lost 8 bases and 4 bases, there was a span of 11 bases. The CDR3 here is CSTQTATGELFF. CDR3 in DNA: TGCAGCACCCAGACCGCCACCGGGGAGCTGTTTTTT.

This clonotype has a count of ten or more. The chain carries TRBV7-9 and TRBJ2-1; D might be TRBD1 (6 bases). Per germline, CDR1 SEHNR and CDR2 FQNEAQ (reference sequence). CDR3 size: 12 residues. V was cut by 1 base and J by 16 bases, with 14 bases left in between. CDR3 amino acids: CASSLDQAGVFF. Here the CDR3 DNA reads TGTGCCAGCAGCTTAGACCAGGCAGGGGTATTCTTC.

V and J are TRBV29-1 and TRBJ2-7; 9 positions match TRBD1. V shed 4 bases, J shed 4 bases, and the junction held 2 bases outside the gene matches. From germline, CDR1 is SQVTM and CDR2 ANQGSEA. The CDR3 runs to 12 residues. In nucleotides, the CDR3 is TGCAGCGTTGGTGACAGGGGGTACGAGCAGTACTTC. Translated: CSVGDRGYEQYF.

This clonotype was seen repeatedly, ten times or more. V and J are TRBV7-9 and TRBJ1-1; no reliable D call. CDR1 is SEHNR, CDR2 FQNEAQ, per germline (reference sequence). Trimming removed 5 bases from V and 1 base from J, with 11 bases in between. This CDR3 has 14 residues. The CDR3 nucleotides read TGTGCCAGCAGCCACAATCAGGAGAACACTGAAGCTTTCTTT. Translated: CASSHNQENTEAFF.

The rearrangement links TRBV29-1 to TRBJ2-1; TRBD2 matches at 9 bases. V dropped 8 bases and J dropped 7; count of bases not matched to a gene: 9. CDR1 and CDR2 from the germline V gene are SQVTM and ANQGSEA. The CDR3 sequence is 13 residues long. CDR3 sequence (DNA): TGCAGCACTGGGACTAGCACGCTTAATGAGCAGTTCTTC. Its protein is CSTGTSTLNEQFF.

This clonotype came up many times. The rearrangement links TRBV12-3 or TRBV12-4 to TRBJ2-2; the D is unclear. The V end lost 0 bases, the J end lost 4 bases, and 6 bases lay between the germline ends. The CDR3 has 14 residues. The CDR3: CASSLAIRTGELFF. CDR3 in DNA: TGTGCCAGCAGTTTAGCGATTCGCACCGGGGAGCTGTTTTTT.

Many counts were recorded for this clonotype. The gene calls are TRBV25-1 and TRBJ2-2; a possible D gene is TRBD2 (6 bases). Trimming removed 9 bases from V and 0 bases from J, with 14 bases in between. The CDR3 runs 15 residues. The germline V gene has CDR1 MGHDK and CDR2 SYGVNS. CDR3 loop: CASLRAGTNTGELFF. The CDR3 nucleotides are TGTGCCAGTTTGCGGGCGGGGACGAACACCGGGGAGCTGTTTTTT.

Many counts were recorded for this clonotype. This chain joins TRBV12-3 or TRBV12-4 and TRBJ2-2; D not certain. The length of the CDR3 is 14 residues. V was cut by 9 bases and J by 4 bases, with 15 bases left in between. The CDR3 sequence is CASHPGLGTGELFF. Here the CDR3 DNA reads TGTGCCAGTCACCCCGGGTTAGGCACCGGGGAGCTGTTTTTT.